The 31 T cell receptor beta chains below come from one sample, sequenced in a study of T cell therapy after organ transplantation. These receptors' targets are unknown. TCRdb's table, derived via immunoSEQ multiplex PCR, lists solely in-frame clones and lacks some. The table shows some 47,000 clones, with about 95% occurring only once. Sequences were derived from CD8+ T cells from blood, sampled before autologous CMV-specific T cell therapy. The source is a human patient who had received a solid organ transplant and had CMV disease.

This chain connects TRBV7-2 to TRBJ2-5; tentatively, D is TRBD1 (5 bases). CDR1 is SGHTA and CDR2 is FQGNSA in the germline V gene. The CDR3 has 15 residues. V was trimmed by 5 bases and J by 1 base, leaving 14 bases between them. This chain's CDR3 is CASSPSHRSQETQYF. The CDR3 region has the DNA TGTGCCAGCAGCCCCTCCCACAGGTCCCAAGAGACCCAGTACTTC.

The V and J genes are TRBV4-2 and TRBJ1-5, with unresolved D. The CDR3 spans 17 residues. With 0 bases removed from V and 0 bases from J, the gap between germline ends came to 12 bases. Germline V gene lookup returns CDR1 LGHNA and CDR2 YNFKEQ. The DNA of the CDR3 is TGTGCCAGCAGCCAAGAGGACCGACGCTATAGCAATCAGCCCCAGCATTTT. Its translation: CASSQEDRRYSNQPQHF.

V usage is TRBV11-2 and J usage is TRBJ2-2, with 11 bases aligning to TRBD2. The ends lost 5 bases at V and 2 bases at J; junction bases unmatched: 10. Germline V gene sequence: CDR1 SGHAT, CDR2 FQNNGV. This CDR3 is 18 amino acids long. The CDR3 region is CASSLTSGLADNTGELFF. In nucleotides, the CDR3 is TGTGCCAGCAGCCTTACATCGGGACTAGCGGACAACACCGGGGAGCTGTTTTTT.

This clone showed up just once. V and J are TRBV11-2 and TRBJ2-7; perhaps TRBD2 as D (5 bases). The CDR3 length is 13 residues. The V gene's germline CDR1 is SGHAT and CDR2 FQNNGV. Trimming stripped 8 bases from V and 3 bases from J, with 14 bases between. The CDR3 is CASGSSTLYEQYF. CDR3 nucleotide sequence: TGTGCCAGCGGCTCTAGCACCCTCTACGAGCAGTACTTC.

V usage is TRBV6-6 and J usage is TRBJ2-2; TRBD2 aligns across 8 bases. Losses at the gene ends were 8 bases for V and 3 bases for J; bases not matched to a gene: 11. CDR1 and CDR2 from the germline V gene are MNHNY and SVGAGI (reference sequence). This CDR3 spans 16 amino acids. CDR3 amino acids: CASSWEGLGDTGELFF. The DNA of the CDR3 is TGTGCCAGCTCTTGGGAGGGACTAGGGGACACCGGGGAGCTGTTTTTT.

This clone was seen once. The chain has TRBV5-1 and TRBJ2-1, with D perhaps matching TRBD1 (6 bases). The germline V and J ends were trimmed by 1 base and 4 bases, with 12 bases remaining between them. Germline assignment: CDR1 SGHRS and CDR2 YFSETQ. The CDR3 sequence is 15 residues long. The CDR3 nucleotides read TGCGCCAGCAGCTTGTGGGACACACCATACAATGAGCAGTTCTTC. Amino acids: CASSLWDTPYNEQFF. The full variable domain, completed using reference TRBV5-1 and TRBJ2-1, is KAGVTQTPRYLIKTRGQQVTLSCSPISGHRSVSWYQQTPGQGLQFLFEYFSETQRNKGNFPGRFSGRQFSNSRSEMNVSTLELGDSALYLCASSLWDTPYNEQFFGPGTRLTVL.

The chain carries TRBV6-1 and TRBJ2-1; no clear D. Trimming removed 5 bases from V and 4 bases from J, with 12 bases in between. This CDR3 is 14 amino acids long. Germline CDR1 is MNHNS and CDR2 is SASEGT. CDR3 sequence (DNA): TGTGCCAGCAGTCCTAACTGGTCATACAATGAGCAGTTCTTC. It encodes CASSPNWSYNEQFF.

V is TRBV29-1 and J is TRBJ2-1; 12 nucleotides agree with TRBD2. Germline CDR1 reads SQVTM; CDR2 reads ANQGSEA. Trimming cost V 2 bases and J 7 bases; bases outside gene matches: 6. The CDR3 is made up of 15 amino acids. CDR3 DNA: TGCAGCGTTGAATTTCGACTAGCGGGAGCAAATGAGCAGTTCTTC. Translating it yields CSVEFRLAGANEQFF.

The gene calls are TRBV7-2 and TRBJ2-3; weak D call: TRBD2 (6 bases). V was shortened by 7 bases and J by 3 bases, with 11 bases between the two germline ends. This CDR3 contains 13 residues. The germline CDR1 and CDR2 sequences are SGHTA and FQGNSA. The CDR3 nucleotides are TGTGCCAGCAAGGAGGGATTTACAGATACGCAGTATTTT. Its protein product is CASKEGFTDTQYF.

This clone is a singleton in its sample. CDR3 DNA sequence: TGCGCCAGCAGCTTGTCGTCCTACACCGGGGAGCTGTTTTTT. This gives the protein CASSLSSYTGELFF. The gene calls are TRBV5-1 and TRBJ2-2, with D uncertain. CDR1 SGHRS and CDR2 YFSETQ come from the germline V gene. The germline V and J ends were trimmed by 1 base and 3 bases, with 7 bases remaining between them. The CDR3 contains 14 residues.

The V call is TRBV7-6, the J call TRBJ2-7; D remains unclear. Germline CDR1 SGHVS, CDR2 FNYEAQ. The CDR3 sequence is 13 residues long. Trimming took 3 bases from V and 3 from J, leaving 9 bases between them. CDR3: CASSFDKNYEQYF. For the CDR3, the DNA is TGTGCCAGCAGCTTTGACAAGAACTACGAGCAGTACTTC. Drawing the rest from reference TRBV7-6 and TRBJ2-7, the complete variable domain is GAGVSQSPRYKVTKRGQDVALRCDPISGHVSLYWYRQALGQGPEFLTYFNYEAQQDKSGLPNDRFSAERPEGSISTLTIQRTEQRDSAMYRCASSFDKNYEQYFGPGTRLTVT.

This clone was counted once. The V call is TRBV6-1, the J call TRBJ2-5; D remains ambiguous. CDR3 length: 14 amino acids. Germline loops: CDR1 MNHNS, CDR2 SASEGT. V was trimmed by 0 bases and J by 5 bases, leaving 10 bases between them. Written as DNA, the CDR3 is TGTGCCAGCAGTGAAGCGTCGCCCCGGGAGACCCAGTACTTC. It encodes CASSEASPRETQYF.

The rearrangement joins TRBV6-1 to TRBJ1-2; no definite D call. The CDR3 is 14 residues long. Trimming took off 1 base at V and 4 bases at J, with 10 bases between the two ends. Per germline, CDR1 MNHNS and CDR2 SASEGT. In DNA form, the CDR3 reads TGTGCCAGCAGTGAAGATGTCAGTTTCTATGGCTACACCTTC. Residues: CASSEDVSFYGYTF.

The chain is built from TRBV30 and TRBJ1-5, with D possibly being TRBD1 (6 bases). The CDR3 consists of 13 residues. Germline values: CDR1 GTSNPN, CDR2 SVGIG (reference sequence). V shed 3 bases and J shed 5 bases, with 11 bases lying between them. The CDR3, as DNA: TGTGCCTGGAGCGAGGGACAACATCAGCCCCAGCATTTT. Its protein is CAWSEGQHQPQHF.

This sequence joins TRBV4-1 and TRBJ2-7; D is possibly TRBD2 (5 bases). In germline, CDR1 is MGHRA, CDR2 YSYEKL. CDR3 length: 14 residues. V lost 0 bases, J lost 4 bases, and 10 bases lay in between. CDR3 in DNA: TGCGCCAGCAGCCAAGATCGGGGTCCTTACGAGCAGTACTTC. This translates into CASSQDRGPYEQYF.

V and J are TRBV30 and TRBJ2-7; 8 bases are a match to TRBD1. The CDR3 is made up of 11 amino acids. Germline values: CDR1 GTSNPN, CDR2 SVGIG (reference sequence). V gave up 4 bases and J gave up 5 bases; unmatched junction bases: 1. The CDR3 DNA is TGTGCCTGGACAGGGGGCCACGAGCAGTACTTC. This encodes CAWTGGHEQYF.

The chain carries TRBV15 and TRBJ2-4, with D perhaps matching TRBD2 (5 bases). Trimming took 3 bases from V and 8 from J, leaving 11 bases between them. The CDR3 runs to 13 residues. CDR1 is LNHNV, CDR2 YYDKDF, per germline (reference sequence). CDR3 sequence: CATSSRGRDIQYF. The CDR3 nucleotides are TGTGCCACCAGCAGCCGGGGAAGGGACATTCAGTACTTC.

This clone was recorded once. CDR3 DNA: TGCGCCAGCAGCCAAGGGGACAGGGGCACAGATACGCAGTATTTT. It encodes CASSQGDRGTDTQYF. The V and J genes are TRBV4-1 and TRBJ2-3; 9 nucleotides align to TRBD1. The CDR3 spans 15 residues. The ends lost 1 base at V and 1 base at J; junction bases unmatched: 0. Looked up from germline, CDR1 is MGHRA and CDR2 is YSYEKL.

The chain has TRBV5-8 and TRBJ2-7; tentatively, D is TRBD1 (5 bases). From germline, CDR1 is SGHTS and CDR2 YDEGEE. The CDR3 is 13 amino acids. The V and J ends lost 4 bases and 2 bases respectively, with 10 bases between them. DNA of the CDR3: TGTGCCAGCAGCACCGACAGTACCTACGAGCAGTACTTC. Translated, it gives CASSTDSTYEQYF.

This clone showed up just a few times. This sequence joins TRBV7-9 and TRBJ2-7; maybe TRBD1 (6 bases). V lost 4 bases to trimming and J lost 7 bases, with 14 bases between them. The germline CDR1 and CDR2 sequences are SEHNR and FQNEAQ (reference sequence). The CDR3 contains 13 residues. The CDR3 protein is CASSYPGHKEQYF. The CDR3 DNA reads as TGTGCCAGCAGCTATCCGGGACACAAAGAGCAGTACTTC.

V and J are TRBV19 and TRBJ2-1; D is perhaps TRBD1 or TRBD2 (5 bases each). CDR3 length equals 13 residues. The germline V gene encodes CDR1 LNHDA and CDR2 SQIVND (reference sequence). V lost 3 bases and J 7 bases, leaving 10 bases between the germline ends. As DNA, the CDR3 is TGTGCCAGTAGTATGGGGGAGACGAATGAGCAGTTCTTC. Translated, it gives CASSMGETNEQFF.

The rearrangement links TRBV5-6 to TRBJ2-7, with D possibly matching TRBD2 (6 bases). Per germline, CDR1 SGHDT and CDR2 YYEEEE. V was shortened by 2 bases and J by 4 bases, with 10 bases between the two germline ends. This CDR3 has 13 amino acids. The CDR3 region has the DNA TGTGCCAGCAGCTTCGGGAGTCAGTACGAGCAGTACTTC. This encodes CASSFGSQYEQYF.

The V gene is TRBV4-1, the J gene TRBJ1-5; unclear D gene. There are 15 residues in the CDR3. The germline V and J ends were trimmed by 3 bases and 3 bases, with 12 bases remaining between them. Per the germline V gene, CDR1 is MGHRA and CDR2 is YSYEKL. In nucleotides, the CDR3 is TGCGCCAGCAGCCAGAATCAGGTAGACAATCAGCCCCAGCATTTT. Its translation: CASSQNQVDNQPQHF.

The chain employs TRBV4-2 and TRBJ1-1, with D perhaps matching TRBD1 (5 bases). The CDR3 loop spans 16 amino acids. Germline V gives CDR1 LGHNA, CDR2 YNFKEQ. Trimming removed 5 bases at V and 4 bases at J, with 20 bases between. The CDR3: CASSESPFGGTTEAFF. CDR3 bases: TGTGCCAGCAGCGAAAGCCCATTTGGCGGGACCACTGAAGCTTTCTTT.

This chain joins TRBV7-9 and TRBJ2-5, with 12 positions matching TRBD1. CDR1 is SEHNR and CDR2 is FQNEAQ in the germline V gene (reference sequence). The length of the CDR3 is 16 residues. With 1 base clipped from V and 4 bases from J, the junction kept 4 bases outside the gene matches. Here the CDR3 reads CASSLVGDRGRETQYF. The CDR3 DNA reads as TGTGCCAGCAGCTTAGTAGGGGACAGGGGGCGAGAGACCCAGTACTTC.

CDR3 nucleotide sequence: TGTGCCAGCAGCTCGGCCCGCAAGGAAACACGCTATGGCTACACCTTC. It yields the protein CASSSARKETRYGYTF. The V call is TRBV7-9, the J call TRBJ1-2; no firm D call. CDR3 size: 16 residues. V gave up 4 bases and J gave up 4 bases, with 19 bases separating them. CDR1 is SEHNR and CDR2 is FQNEAQ in the germline V gene (reference sequence).

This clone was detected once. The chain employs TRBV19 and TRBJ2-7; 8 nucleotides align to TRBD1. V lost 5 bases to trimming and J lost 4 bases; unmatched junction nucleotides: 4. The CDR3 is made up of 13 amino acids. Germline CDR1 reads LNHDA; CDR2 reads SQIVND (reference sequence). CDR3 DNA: TGTGCCAGTAGTCCGGGACAGGCGTACGAGCAGTACTTC. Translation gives CASSPGQAYEQYF. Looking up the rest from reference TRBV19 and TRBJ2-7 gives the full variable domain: DGGITQSPKYLFRKEGQNVTLSCEQNLNHDAMYWYRQDPGQGLRLIYYSQIVNDFQKGDIAEGYSVSREKKESFPLTVTSAQKNPTAFYLCASSPGQAYEQYFGPGTRLTVT.

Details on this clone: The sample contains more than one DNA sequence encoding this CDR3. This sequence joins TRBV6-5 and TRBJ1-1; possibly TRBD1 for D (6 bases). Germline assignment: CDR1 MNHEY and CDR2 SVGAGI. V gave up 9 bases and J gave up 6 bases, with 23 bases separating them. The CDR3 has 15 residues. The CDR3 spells CASSRTTGSGAEAFF. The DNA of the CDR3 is TGTGCCAGTAGCCGCACGACAGGATCTGGGGCTGAAGCTTTCTTT.

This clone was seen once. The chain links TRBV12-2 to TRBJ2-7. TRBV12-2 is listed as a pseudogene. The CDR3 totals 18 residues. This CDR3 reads CASRFCQSRKEIGHEQYF. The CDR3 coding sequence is TGTGCAAGTCGCTTTTGCCAGAGCAGAAAGGAAATCGGCCACGAGCAGTACTTC.

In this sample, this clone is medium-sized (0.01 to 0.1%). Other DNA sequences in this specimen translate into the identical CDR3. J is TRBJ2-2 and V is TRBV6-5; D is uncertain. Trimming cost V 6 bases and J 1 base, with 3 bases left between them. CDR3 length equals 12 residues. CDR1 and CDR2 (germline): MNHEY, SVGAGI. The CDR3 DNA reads TGTGCCAGCAGATTGAACACCGGGGAGCTGTTTTTT. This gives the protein CASRLNTGELFF.

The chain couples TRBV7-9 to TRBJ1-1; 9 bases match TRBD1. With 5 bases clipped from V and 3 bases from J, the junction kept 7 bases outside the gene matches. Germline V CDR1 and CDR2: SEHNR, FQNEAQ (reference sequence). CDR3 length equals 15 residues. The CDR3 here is CASSARTGEDTEAFF. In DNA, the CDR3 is TGTGCCAGCAGCGCACGGACAGGGGAGGACACTGAAGCTTTCTTT. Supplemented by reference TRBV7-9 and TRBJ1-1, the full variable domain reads DTGVSQNPRHKITKRGQNVTFRCDPISEHNRLYWYRQTLGQGPEFLTYFQNEAQLEKSRLLSDRFSAERPKGSFSTLEIQRTEQGDSAMYLCASSARTGEDTEAFFGQGTRLTVV.